This T cell receptor beta chain derives from a study of T-cell reconstitution after alpha-beta-depleted transplantation in children. Findings and caveats of the study: The authors attributed T-cell counts and diversity one year after transplant mostly to newly produced T cells. High day-60 TCRbeta diversity in some patients came from surviving recipient T cells and thymic progenitors. The study reportedly traced alpha-beta T cells about two months after transplant to several hundred expanded graft clones.

This CDR3 contains 15 residues. The germline V and J ends were trimmed by 11 bases and 0 bases, with 20 bases remaining between them. Unique molecular identifiers were used to barcode this TCRbeta library. TCRdb re-derived calls from the PCR reads in MiXCR, one entry per CDR3 protein. The table includes around 700,000 distinct CDR3 sequences, about an eighth detected once. With respect to this clonotype: Its specificity is unknown.

The V and J genes are TRBV12-3 or TRBV12-4 and TRBJ2-7; D is possibly TRBD2 (6 bases). The TCR originated in a girl aged 2 to 10 with congenital amegakaryocytic thrombocytopenia, due to receive a stem cell transplant. The specimen was PBMCs, collected before TCRalphabeta/CD19-depleted stem cell transplant. In DNA, the CDR3 is TGTGCCTCCGGGGGTGCGGACGGGCCCTCCTACGAGCAGTACTTC. Translating gives CASGGADGPSYEQYF.